The next 17 T cell receptor beta chains were all read from a single sample in a study of multiple sclerosis patients with progressive multifocal leukoencephalopathy. Profiling relied on immunoSEQ multiplex PCR, and the TCRdb table lists in-frame clones only, not all of them. The table records tens of thousands of clones, around 85% of them present only once. The time point is: time of PML onset. Sequencing was performed on PBMCs, taken from a patient treated with natalizumab. The receptors here all came from a woman aged 25-40 years with progressive multifocal leukoencephalopathy.

The chain is built from TRBV29-1 and TRBJ2-5, with a possible D match to TRBD2 (5 bases). This CDR3 has 11 residues. V was clipped by 3 bases and J by 7 bases, with 9 bases between them. Germline CDR1 is SQVTM and CDR2 is ANQGSEA. CDR3 nucleotide sequence: TGCAGCGTTGAGGGAGAAGGGACCCAGTACTTC. Its protein is CSVEGEGTQYF.

CDR3: CASSAQGTGELFF. Written as DNA, the CDR3 is TGTGCCAGCAGCGCCCAGGGCACCGGGGAGCTGTTTTTT. The chain employs TRBV21-1 and TRBJ2-2; the D call of TRBD1 is as the table states it, not checked on the DNA. TRBV21-1 is designated a pseudogene. The CDR3 loop spans 13 amino acids.

The chain recombines TRBV18 with TRBJ2-5; D is ambiguous. Germline V gene lookup returns CDR1 KGHSH and CDR2 LQKENI. V shed 2 bases and J shed 5 bases, with 3 bases lying between them. The CDR3 length is 11 residues. CDR3 in DNA: TGTGCCAGCTCACCAGTGGAGACCCAGTACTTC. As protein: CASSPVETQYF. Based on the CDR3 plus reference TRBV18 and TRBJ2-5, the full variable domain is NAGVMQNPRHLVRRRGQEARLRCSPMKGHSHVYWYRQLPEEGLKFMVYLQKENIIDESGMPKERFSAEFPKEGPSILRIQQVVRGDSAAYFCASSPVETQYFGPGTRLLVL.

The rearrangement joins TRBV5-1 to TRBJ1-4, with 7 bases identical to TRBD1. With V trimmed by 3 bases and J by 2 bases, 7 bases remained unmatched. The germline V gene has CDR1 SGHRS and CDR2 YFSETQ. The CDR3 length is 16 residues. CDR3 DNA: TGCGCCAGCAGCTCCCTTCCGGGACAGACTAATGAAAAACTGTTTTTT. Encoded protein: CASSSLPGQTNEKLFF. Full variable domain (remainder filled in from reference TRBV5-1 and TRBJ1-4): KAGVTQTPRYLIKTRGQQVTLSCSPISGHRSVSWYQQTPGQGLQFLFEYFSETQRNKGNFPGRFSGRQFSNSRSEMNVSTLELGDSALYLCASSSLPGQTNEKLFFGSGTQLSVL.

The V call is TRBV18, the J call TRBJ2-5; tentative D call: TRBD1 (5 bases). V was clipped by 6 bases and J by 5 bases, with 16 bases between them. This CDR3 comprises 14 residues. Germline CDR1 is KGHSH and CDR2 is LQKENI. The CDR3 region has the DNA TGTGCCAGCTCGCGTTACACAGGTGCGGAGACCCAGTACTTC. This sequence encodes CASSRYTGAETQYF.

The V and J genes are TRBV28 and TRBJ2-1; no definite D call. The V end was cut by 5 bases, the J end by 2 bases, with 16 bases between. Germline V CDR1 and CDR2: MDHEN, SYDVKM. There are 16 residues in the CDR3. CDR3 region: CASSPSTGRTYNEQFF. In DNA form, the CDR3 reads TGTGCCAGCAGTCCCTCGACCGGCCGGACCTACAATGAGCAGTTCTTC.

The J gene is TRBJ1-2, the V gene TRBV19; 9 bases agree with TRBD1. Germline loops: CDR1 LNHDA, CDR2 SQIVND (reference sequence). J gave up 7 bases and V 2 bases, and 8 bases lay outside the gene matches. The CDR3 covers 15 residues. CDR3 region: CASSIFGQGSVGYTF. The DNA of the CDR3 is TGTGCCAGTAGTATATTCGGACAGGGGTCTGTTGGCTACACCTTC.

This sequence joins TRBV25-1 and TRBJ1-3, with D perhaps TRBD1 (5 bases). The CDR3 spans 16 residues. The germline V gene has CDR1 MGHDK and CDR2 SYGVNS. V lost 1 base and J 0 bases, leaving 10 bases between the germline ends. The CDR3 region has the DNA TGTGCCAGCAGTGAATGGGGCAGGTTCTCTGGAAACACCATATATTTT. This translates into CASSEWGRFSGNTIYF.

The chain employs TRBV5-1 and TRBJ1-2, with a tentative D call TRBD1 (5 bases). The ends were cut back, 4 bases at V and 6 bases at J, with 19 bases in the middle. This CDR3 comprises 15 residues. The germline V gene encodes CDR1 SGHRS and CDR2 YFSETQ. CDR3 DNA sequence: TGCGCCAGCAGCCCATGGGGACCTCCTGCCGATGGCTACACCTTC. It codes for CASSPWGPPADGYTF.

This chain joins TRBV18 and TRBJ1-2; D gene uncertain. The CDR3 consists of 16 residues. Per germline, CDR1 KGHSH and CDR2 LQKENI. V lost 2 bases and J lost 8, with 21 bases in between. CDR3 DNA sequence: TGTGCCAGCTCACCAACTCAGGACGGGGTTGACGGGGGCTACACCTTC. Its translation: CASSPTQDGVDGGYTF.

The chain recombines TRBV4-2 with TRBJ2-7; 10 bases are a match to TRBD2. V was clipped by 7 bases and J by 7 bases; unmatched bases: 13. CDR1 and CDR2 (germline): LGHNA, YNFKEQ. This CDR3 is built from 15 residues. Here the CDR3 DNA reads TGTGCCAGCACCCCCCAGCTAGCGGGAGTACGGGAGCAGTACTTC. It is translated as CASTPQLAGVREQYF.

J is TRBJ1-4 and V is TRBV28; D might be TRBD1 (6 bases). The germline gives CDR1 MDHEN, CDR2 SYDVKM. Trimming pared 5 bases from V and 8 bases from J, leaving 15 bases between. The CDR3 runs to 14 residues. CDR3 amino acids: CASSLGTGREKLFF. The CDR3 region has the DNA TGTGCCAGCAGTCTCGGAACAGGGCGAGAAAAACTGTTTTTT.

The chain couples TRBV5-4 to TRBJ2-3, with a tentative D call TRBD2 (5 bases). V lost 3 bases to trimming and J lost 0 bases, with 14 bases between them. Germline assignment: CDR1 SGHNT and CDR2 YYREEE (reference sequence). The CDR3 sequence is 16 residues long. DNA for the CDR3: TGTGCCAGCAGCTCATCCCGGGAACGGAGCACAGATACGCAGTATTTT. Its translation: CASSSSRERSTDTQYF. Based on the CDR3 plus reference TRBV5-4 and TRBJ2-3, the full variable domain is ETGVTQSPTHLIKTRGQQVTLRCSSQSGHNTVSWYQQALGQGPQFIFQYYREEENGRGNFPPRFSGLQFPNYSSELNVNALELDDSALYLCASSSSRERSTDTQYFGPGTRLTVL.

This chain joins TRBV6-5 and TRBJ1-3, with D unclear. Germline CDR1 and CDR2: MNHEY and SVGAGI. The CDR3 spans 14 residues. Trimming took 6 bases from V and 0 from J, leaving 9 bases between them. CDR3 sequence reads: CASSPPVSGNTIYF. The CDR3 DNA is TGTGCCAGCAGCCCCCCCGTCTCTGGAAACACCATATATTTT.

J is TRBJ1-1 and V is TRBV15; D might be TRBD1 (5 bases). Per the germline V gene, CDR1 is LNHNV and CDR2 is YYDKDF (reference sequence). The CDR3 sequence is 15 residues long. V dropped 0 bases and J dropped 6 bases, with 14 bases sitting between them. Here the CDR3 DNA reads TGTGCCACCAGCAGAGATCAGGGCAGGGCCTCTGAAGCTTTCTTT. It is translated as CATSRDQGRASEAFF.

CDR3 region: CATSRPGATYEQYF. CDR3 bases: TGTGCCACCAGCAGACCGGGGGCAACCTACGAGCAGTACTTC. The chain is built from TRBV15 and TRBJ2-7, with D perhaps assigned TRBD1 or TRBD2 (6 bases each). Trimming stripped 2 bases from V and 2 bases from J, with 10 bases between. This CDR3 is 14 amino acids long. The germline gives CDR1 LNHNV, CDR2 YYDKDF (reference sequence). The full variable domain, with the rest looked up from reference TRBV15 and TRBJ2-7, is DAMVIQNPRYQVTQFGKPVTLSCSQTLNHNVMYWYQQKSSQAPKLLFHYYDKDFNNEADTPDNFQSRRPNTSFCFLDIRSPGLGDTAMYLCATSRPGATYEQYFGPGTRLTVT.

V is TRBV5-6 and J is TRBJ2-2, with 9 bases fitting TRBD1. After removal of 1 base from V and 5 bases from J, the junction contained 9 bases not matched to a gene. The CDR3 covers 17 residues. Germline V lookup: CDR1 SGHDT, CDR2 YYEEEE. The CDR3 is CASSLNIQGARTGELFF. CDR3 coding DNA: TGTGCCAGCAGCTTGAACATACAGGGGGCGCGAACCGGGGAGCTGTTTTTT. The full variable domain, rest sourced from reference TRBV5-6 and TRBJ2-2, is DAGVTQSPTHLIKTRGQQVTLRCSPKSGHDTVSWYQQALGQGPQFIFQYYEEEERQRGNFPDRFSGHQFPNYSSELNVNALLLGDSALYLCASSLNIQGARTGELFFGEGSRLTVL.